The entry below gives a single TCR beta chain sequence along with its context. Source study methods: Reference gene primer amplification gave nucleated cell count estimates. Method: immunoSEQ multiplex PCR; TCRdb's copy keeps in-frame clones and lacks some. Clone size and V and J calls were adopted from that table, with D and trimming inferred from the DNA. The table lists approximately 300,000 clones, 70% to 90% of them singletons, with approximately 6.5% in the top ten. These data belong to a study of blood T cell repertoires in COVID-19. As for the study in general: The United States, Italy and Spain were the sources of the acute and convalescent COVID-19 samples. From T cells, B-cell-depleted T cells, or PBMCs came the material, which was cDNA or gDNA.

Germline loops: CDR1 SGHVS, CDR2 FQNEAQ. This CDR3 contains 16 residues. V lost 2 bases and J 5 bases, leaving 13 bases between the germline ends. The chain employs TRBV7-8 and TRBJ1-6; no clear D gene. The receptor comes from a man aged 18 to 29 who had recovered from COVID-19. The sequenced material came from peripheral blood. CDR3 sequence reads: CASSLTEGSHNSPLHF. In DNA form, the CDR3 reads TGTGCCAGCAGCTTAACGGAGGGCAGCCATAATTCACCCCTCCACTTT.